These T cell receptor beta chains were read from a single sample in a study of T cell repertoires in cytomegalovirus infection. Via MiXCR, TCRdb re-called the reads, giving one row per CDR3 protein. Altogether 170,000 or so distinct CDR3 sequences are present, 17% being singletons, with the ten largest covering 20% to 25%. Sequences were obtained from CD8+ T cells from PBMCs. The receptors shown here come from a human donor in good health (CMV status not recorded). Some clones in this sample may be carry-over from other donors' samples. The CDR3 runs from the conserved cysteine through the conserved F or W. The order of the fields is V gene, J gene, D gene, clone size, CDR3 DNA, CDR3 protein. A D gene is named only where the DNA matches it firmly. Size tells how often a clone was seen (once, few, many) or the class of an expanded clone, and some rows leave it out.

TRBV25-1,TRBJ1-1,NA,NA,TGTGCCAGCATTCCGTCTTGGACTGAAGCTTTCTTT,CASIPSWTEAFF
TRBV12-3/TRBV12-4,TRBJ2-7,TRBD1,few,TGTGCCAGCAGCACCGGGACAGAAATCTACGAGCAGTACTTC,CASSTGTEIYEQYF
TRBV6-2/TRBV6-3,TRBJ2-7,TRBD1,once,TGTGCCAGCAGTAAAGGGGGCAGTTCGTACGAGCAGTACTTC,CASSKGGSSYEQYF
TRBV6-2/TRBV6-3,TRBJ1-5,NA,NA,TGTGCCAGCAGTCCCGACAGACAGCCCCAGCATTTT,CASSPDRQPQHF
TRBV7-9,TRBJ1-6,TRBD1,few,TGTGCCAGCAGCCATGGGACAGTCTTTCCACAATTTAATTCACCCCTCCACTTT,CASSHGTVFPQFNSPLHF
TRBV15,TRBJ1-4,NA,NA,TGTGTCACCACCCCCGGAGTTAGCGGGGGCTTTAATGAAAAACTGTTTTTT,CVTTPGVSGGFNEKLFF
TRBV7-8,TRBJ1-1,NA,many,TGTGCCAGCAGCTTAGGGGTCGGGACAGAAGCTTTCTTT,CASSLGVGTEAFF
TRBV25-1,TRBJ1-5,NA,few,TGTGCCAGCAGTGAACAGGGTAATCAGCCCCAGCATTTT,CASSEQGNQPQHF
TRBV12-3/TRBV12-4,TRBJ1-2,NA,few,TGTGCCAGCAGTTCCGGGGGGGGAACCTATGGCTACACCTTC,CASSSGGGTYGYTF
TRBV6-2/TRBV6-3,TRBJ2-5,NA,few,TGTGCCAGCAGTTACCCGACCCAGGTAGAGACCCAGTACTTC,CASSYPTQVETQYF
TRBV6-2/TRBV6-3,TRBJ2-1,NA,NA,TGTGCCAGCAGTTACTCCCAGGGTTTGAGGAATGAGCAGTTCTTC,CASSYSQGLRNEQFF
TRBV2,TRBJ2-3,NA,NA,TGTGCCAGCAGTACCGGGACCTCCCTCGGGGGAGATACGCAGTATTTT,CASSTGTSLGGDTQYF
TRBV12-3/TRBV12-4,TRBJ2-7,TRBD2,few,TGTGCCAGCAGCCCCAGCCCCGGGGGAGGGCCATACTACGAGCAGTACTTC,CASSPSPGGGPYYEQYF
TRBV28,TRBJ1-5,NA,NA,TGTGCCAGCAGTTTATTACGGGGTCCTAGCAATCAGCCCCAGCATTTT,CASSLLRGPSNQPQHF
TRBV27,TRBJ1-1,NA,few,TGTGCCAGCAGTTTTTCGCCCGAGGTTGGGTTGAACACTGAAGCTTTCTTT,CASSFSPEVGLNTEAFF
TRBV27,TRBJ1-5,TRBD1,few,TGTGCCAGGGGACCGGACAGGCACACCTCCTATAGCAATCAGCCCCAGCATTTT,CARGPDRHTSYSNQPQHF
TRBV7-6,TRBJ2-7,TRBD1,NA,TGTGCCAGCAGCGCCACAGGGGGGAGGTTCTCCGAGCAGTACTTC,CASSATGGRFSEQYF
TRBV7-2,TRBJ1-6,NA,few,TGTGCCAGCAGCCCCGCACCGGAAAATTCACCCCTCCACTTT,CASSPAPENSPLHF
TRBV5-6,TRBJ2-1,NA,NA,TGTGCCAGCAGCTTTTCCGGGACGCCTCTTCTTAATGAGCAGTTCTTC,CASSFSGTPLLNEQFF
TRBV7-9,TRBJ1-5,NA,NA,TGTGCCAGCAGCTCAGTCCGAGACTCCCTAGGATCGCCCCAGCATTTT,CASSSVRDSLGSPQHF
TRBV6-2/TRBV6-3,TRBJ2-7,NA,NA,TGTGCCAGCAGTCTTCCGGGGGGCCTGGAAGAGCAGTACTTC,CASSLPGGLEEQYF
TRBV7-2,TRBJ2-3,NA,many,TGTGCCAGCAGCTTCTCGACAGATCTCAGATATACGCAGTATTTT,CASSFSTDLRYTQYF
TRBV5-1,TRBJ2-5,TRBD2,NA,TGCGCCAGCAGCTTGGCGGTAGCGGGGGGTAAAGAGACCCAGTACTTC,CASSLAVAGGKETQYF
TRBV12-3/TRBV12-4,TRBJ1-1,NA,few,TGTGCCAGCACCCGAAGAGGTGGCACTGAAGCTTTCTTT,CASTRRGGTEAFF
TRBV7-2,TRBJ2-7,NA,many,TGTGCCAGCAGCTTAGGGCCGGGGGCAGGCTACGAGCAGTACTTC,CASSLGPGAGYEQYF
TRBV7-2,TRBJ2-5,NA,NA,TGTGCCAGCAGCTTACCTACCCCGTCATTTTCCTTC,CASSLPTPSFSF